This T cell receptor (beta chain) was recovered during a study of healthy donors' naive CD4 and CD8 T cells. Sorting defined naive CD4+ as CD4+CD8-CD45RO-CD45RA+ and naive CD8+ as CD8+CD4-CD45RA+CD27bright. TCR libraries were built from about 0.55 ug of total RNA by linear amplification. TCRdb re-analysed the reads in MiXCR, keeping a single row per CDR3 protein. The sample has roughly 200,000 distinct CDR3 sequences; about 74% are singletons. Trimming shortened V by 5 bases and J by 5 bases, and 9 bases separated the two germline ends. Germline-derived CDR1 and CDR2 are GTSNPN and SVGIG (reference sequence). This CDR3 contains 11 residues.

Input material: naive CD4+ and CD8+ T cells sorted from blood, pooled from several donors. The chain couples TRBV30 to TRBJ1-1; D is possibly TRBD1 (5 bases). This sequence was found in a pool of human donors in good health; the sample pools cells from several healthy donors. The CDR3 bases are TGTGCCTGGTCAGGGTTGACTGAAGCTTTCTTT. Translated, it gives CAWSGLTEAFF.